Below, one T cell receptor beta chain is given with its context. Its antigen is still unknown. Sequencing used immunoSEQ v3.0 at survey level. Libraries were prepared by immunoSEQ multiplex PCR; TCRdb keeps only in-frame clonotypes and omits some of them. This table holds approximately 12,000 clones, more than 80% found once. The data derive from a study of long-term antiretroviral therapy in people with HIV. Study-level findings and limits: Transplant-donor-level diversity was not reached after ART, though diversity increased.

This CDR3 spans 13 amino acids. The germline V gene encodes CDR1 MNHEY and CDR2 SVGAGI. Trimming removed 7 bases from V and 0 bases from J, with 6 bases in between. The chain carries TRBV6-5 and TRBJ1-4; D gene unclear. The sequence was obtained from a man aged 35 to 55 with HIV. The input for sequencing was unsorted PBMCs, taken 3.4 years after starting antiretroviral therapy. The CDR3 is CASKAATNEKLFF. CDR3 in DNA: TGTGCCAGCAAGGCAGCAACTAATGAAAAACTGTTTTTT.